This T cell receptor beta chain is drawn from a study of molecular identifiers for immune sequencing clone quantification. Methods described previously, with TCR primers listed, were used for bulk TCR libraries. Via MiXCR, TCRdb re-called the PCR reads, giving one row per CDR3 protein. The repertoire holds approximately 680,000 distinct CDR3 sequences, with over 25% as singletons. As regards this clonotype: Germline is not matched at one junction end, which may reflect a read error.

Germline loops: CDR1 LGHDT, CDR2 YNNKEL (reference sequence). The CDR3 loop spans 16 amino acids. The sequenced material came from naive CD8+ T cells from blood, with Jurkat cell RNA spiked in. The subset: FACS-sorted CD8+CD4-CCR7+CD45RA+ naive T cells. J is TRBJ2-7 and V is TRBV3-1, with 8 bases lining up with TRBD2. The receptor comes from a human donor in good health. Some libraries in this study had Jurkat cell RNA spiked in. The CDR3 here is CANSQAREGTSREQYF. The CDR3 DNA sequence: TGTGCCAACAGCCAAGCCCGGGAGGGTACGAGTCGGGAGCAGTACTTC.